This T cell receptor beta chain was identified during a study of OX40 agonist ivuxolimab in advanced cancers. This clone was observed a single time. Data came from immunoSEQ multiplex PCR; TCRdb stores just in-frame clones and leaves some out. Among 98,000 or so clones listed, more than 85% were seen once. Germline-derived CDR1 and CDR2 are SEHNR and FQNEAQ (reference sequence). CDR3 size: 14 residues. J lost 7 bases, V lost 5 bases, and 4 bases had no gene match. V usage is TRBV7-9 and J usage is TRBJ1-4; 10 nucleotides agree with TRBD1. The sample was CD4+ or CD8+ T cells sorted from blood, taken in a trial of the OX40 agonist ivuxolimab. This TCR came from an adult with an advanced solid tumor such as melanoma, head and neck, liver or kidney cancer. In DNA form, the CDR3 reads TGTGCCAGCAGCGACCGGGACAGGGGTGAAAAACTGTTTTTT. It encodes CASSDRDRGEKLFF.